This TCR beta chain was profiled in a study of human T cells and chemical hapten exposure. Study-wide context: Patch tests delivered 0.01% DPC to the upper back and were evaluated at 6 days.

Sample time point: patch test 1, 2 weeks after DPC sensitization. As to treatment: therapeutic diphenylcyclopropenone sensitization with weekly scalp DPC. The germline V gene encodes CDR1 MGHRA and CDR2 YSYEKL. The CDR3 loop spans 15 amino acids. Trimming took 0 bases from V and 2 from J, leaving 11 bases between them. This clonotype was counted ten times or more. In the original workflow: Sequenced samples showed a median of around 93,000 TCRs each, with counts running from around 20,000 to 690,000. Via MiXCR, TCRdb re-called the RACE reads, giving one row per CDR3 protein. TCRdb's processing, not the authors', yielded these V and J calls. The data show 95,000 to 150,000 distinct CDR3 sequences, with around 13% seen just once and 0.92% held by the top ten.

The receptor was isolated from a man between 18 and 29 years old with alopecia areata. Some clones in this sample may be carry-over from other donors' samples. The sample in question was whole blood, obtained in connection with sensitization to the hapten diphenylcyclopropenone (DPC). The gene calls are TRBV4-1 and TRBJ2-7; D gene unclear. The CDR3 here is CASSQERGSTYEQYV. CDR3 bases: TGCGCCAGCAGCCAAGAACGTGGCAGTACCTACGAGCAGTACGTC.